Following are 23 T cell receptor beta chains from one sample sequenced in a study of T cells in localized non-small cell lung cancer (dated by TCRdb to 2018 to 2021). The library was produced with the immunoSEQ multiplex PCR assay. The clones in this table, taken by TCRdb from immuneACCESS, are in-frame only. Not every clone is retained; where verified, under half of the shortfall comes from an unresolved V gene, and the cause of the rest is unknown. The sample table records approximately 29,000 clones; 87% of these occur just once. About 6.8% of the sample belongs to the ten largest clones. This sample comprised peripheral blood, obtained before any cancer treatment. These receptors all stem from a male donor older than 55 with stage I lung adenocarcinoma.

The chain uses TRBV19 and TRBJ1-5, with TRBD1 matching 9 bases. CDR1 and CDR2 (germline): LNHDA, SQIVND (reference sequence). V shed 5 bases and J 7 bases; nucleotides not matched to a gene: 9. This CDR3 has 15 amino acids. The CDR3 reads CASSSTGGGGQPQHF. CDR3 coding DNA: TGTGCCAGTAGTTCCACAGGGGGCGGAGGACAGCCCCAGCATTTT.

This clone was seen more than once but under ten times. The V gene is TRBV18, the J gene TRBJ2-2; a possible D gene is TRBD2 (5 bases). CDR3 size: 15 residues. Germline V lookup: CDR1 KGHSH, CDR2 LQKENI. The germline V and J ends were trimmed by 6 bases and 5 bases, with 16 bases remaining between them. CDR3 DNA sequence: TGTGCCAGCTCCTCGTCCCGGGGTTCGACCGGGGAGCTGTTTTTT. It encodes CASSSSRGSTGELFF.

The chain has TRBV5-1 and TRBJ2-7; D may be TRBD1 (6 bases). Trimming took off 0 bases at V and 6 bases at J, with 13 bases between the two ends. The V gene's germline CDR1 is SGHRS and CDR2 YFSETQ. The CDR3 contains 14 residues. The CDR3: CASSLETGGSEQYF. For the CDR3, the DNA is TGCGCCAGCAGCTTGGAGACAGGTGGTTCCGAGCAGTACTTC.

The chain uses TRBV7-2 and TRBJ2-4, with no clear D. The CDR3 has 12 amino acids. The germline V gene has CDR1 SGHTA and CDR2 FQGNSA. V was pared by 0 bases and J by 7 bases, with 4 bases between. In DNA, the CDR3 is TGTGCCAGCAGCTTAGCTGGGAACATTCAGTACTTC. This encodes CASSLAGNIQYF.

CDR3 protein: CASSFFPQDSEQYF. The CDR3 DNA is TGTGCCAGCAGCTTCTTCCCCCAGGACTCCGAGCAGTACTTC. This chain links TRBV5-8 with TRBJ2-7; D perhaps matches TRBD2 (5 bases). Germline CDR1 SGHTS, CDR2 YDEGEE. The CDR3 runs 14 residues. V lost 2 bases, J lost 6 bases, and 15 bases lay in between.

The chain couples TRBV6-1 to TRBJ1-6, with D perhaps matching TRBD1 (5 bases). Trimming cost V 2 bases and J 7 bases, with 9 bases left between them. CDR3 length: 14 amino acids. CDR1 is MNHNS, CDR2 SASEGT, per germline. CDR3 in DNA: TGTGCCAGCAGTGAAACAGGAGAAAATTCACCCCTCCACTTT. The encoded protein is CASSETGENSPLHF.

This clone has just a few counts. The J gene is TRBJ2-7, the V gene TRBV13; TRBD2 aligns across 14 bases. Germline CDR1 and CDR2: PRHDT and FYEKMQ (reference sequence). V shed 5 bases, J shed 0 bases, and the junction held 6 bases outside the gene matches. This CDR3 has 17 amino acids. The DNA of the CDR3 is TGTGCCAGCAGCCCCTGGACTAGCGGGGGGAACTCCTACGAGCAGTACTTC. It translates to CASSPWTSGGNSYEQYF.

This chain links TRBV28 with TRBJ1-1; D remains ambiguous. Germline assignment: CDR1 MDHEN and CDR2 SYDVKM. The CDR3 runs to 11 residues. Deletions cut 5 bases from V and 4 bases from J, with 5 bases between. The DNA for the CDR3 is TGTGCCAGCAGTGTGACCACTGAAGCTTTCTTT. It specifies CASSVTTEAFF.

This chain connects TRBV4-3 to TRBJ2-5; TRBD1 matches 7 bases. V gave up 4 bases and J gave up 5 bases; unmatched junction bases: 4. The germline V gene encodes CDR1 LGHNA and CDR2 YSLEER. This CDR3 comprises 13 residues. The CDR3 loop reads CASSPRQGETQYF. For the CDR3, the DNA is TGCGCCAGCAGCCCCCGACAGGGTGAGACCCAGTACTTC.

V is TRBV11-3 and J is TRBJ2-7; 10 bases line up with TRBD1. J gave up 5 bases and V 1 base, and 8 bases lay outside the gene matches. The CDR3 has 16 amino acids. Per the germline V gene, CDR1 is SGHNT and CDR2 is YENEEA. CDR3 DNA sequence: TGTGCCAGCAGCTTAGGCGAAGGGACAGGGGTCCACGAGCAGTACTTC. Translating gives CASSLGEGTGVHEQYF.

V and J are TRBV7-2 and TRBJ2-1; D possibly corresponds to TRBD2 (6 bases). Germline V lookup: CDR1 SGHTA, CDR2 FQGNSA. This CDR3 comprises 14 residues. V gave up 9 bases and J gave up 5 bases, with 17 bases separating them. Here the CDR3 DNA reads TGTGCCAGTTCGCGGGGACGGCGGGACAATGAGCAGTTCTTC. This encodes CASSRGRRDNEQFF.

The chain is built from TRBV29-1 and TRBJ2-7; no clear D gene. V was clipped by 6 bases and J by 3 bases, with 12 bases between them. CDR1 and CDR2 (germline): SQVTM, ANQGSEA. CDR3 length: 12 amino acids. The CDR3 region has the DNA TGCAGCGTGCGAGATGATCTCTACGAGCAGTACTTC. It codes for CSVRDDLYEQYF.

The CDR3 DNA reads as TGTGCCACCCGGCGGGAAACGAACACCGGGGAGCTGTTTTTT. Translation gives CATRRETNTGELFF. The rearrangement links TRBV15 to TRBJ2-2, with D perhaps TRBD2 (6 bases). Trimming left V 8 bases short and J 0 bases short, with 10 bases between. The CDR3 spans 14 residues. CDR1 is LNHNV and CDR2 is YYDKDF in the germline V gene (reference sequence).

In its sample, this clone was seen once. The chain recombines TRBV18 with TRBJ2-1; D perhaps matches TRBD2 (7 bases). CDR3 size: 16 residues. Germline V gives CDR1 KGHSH, CDR2 LQKENI. Trimming took off 3 bases at V and 7 bases at J, with 19 bases between the two ends. CDR3 loop: CASSPDLAGAGNEQFF. The CDR3 DNA reads TGTGCCAGCTCACCGGATCTTGCGGGGGCCGGGAATGAGCAGTTCTTC.

The chain combines TRBV18 with TRBJ2-7; possibly TRBD1 or TRBD2 for D (5 bases each). The length of the CDR3 is 12 residues. Trimming removed 3 bases from V and 7 bases from J, with 10 bases in between. Germline V gene sequence: CDR1 KGHSH, CDR2 LQKENI. This chain's CDR3 is CASSPRGEEQYF. The CDR3 nucleotides read TGTGCCAGCTCACCGAGAGGGGAAGAGCAGTACTTC.

The CDR3 DNA reads as TGTGCCAGTAATCCGTCTCGGGACGGACAGACCGATACGCAGTATTTT. Amino acid sequence: CASNPSRDGQTDTQYF. The rearrangement links TRBV19 to TRBJ2-3; D might be TRBD1 (6 bases). Trimming left V 7 bases short and J 6 bases short, with 23 bases between. This CDR3 has 16 residues. Germline V gene data show CDR1 as LNHDA and CDR2 as SQIVND (reference sequence).

V is TRBV4-3 and J is TRBJ2-5; TRBD1 might be the D (5 bases). The V end lost 2 bases, the J end lost 3 bases, and 13 bases lay between the germline ends. Per germline, CDR1 LGHNA and CDR2 YSLEER. The CDR3 is made up of 15 amino acids. CDR3 in amino acids: CASSQHDSKEETQYF. CDR3 in DNA: TGCGCCAGCAGCCAACACGACAGTAAGGAAGAGACCCAGTACTTC.

The chain has TRBV5-4 and TRBJ1-1; no clear D gene. Trimming took off 4 bases at V and 7 bases at J, with 11 bases between the two ends. This CDR3 comprises 12 residues. Germline loops: CDR1 SGHNT, CDR2 YYREEE (reference sequence). CDR3 sequence: CASSQDTFEAFF. The CDR3 DNA reads as TGTGCCAGCAGCCAAGACACATTTGAAGCTTTCTTT.

V gene TRBV30 combines with J gene TRBJ1-2; a weak D match, TRBD1 (5 bases). The CDR3 is made up of 14 amino acids. Trimming removed 4 bases from V and 8 bases from J, with 20 bases in between. Germline CDR1 and CDR2: GTSNPN and SVGIG (reference sequence). CDR3 protein: CAWTLPRVTNGYTF. DNA of the CDR3: TGTGCCTGGACCCTACCCAGGGTAACTAACGGCTACACCTTC.

The chain employs TRBV5-6 and TRBJ2-6; no clear D gene. Trimming pared 0 bases from V and 3 bases from J, leaving 10 bases between. The CDR3 loop spans 16 amino acids. From germline, CDR1 is SGHDT and CDR2 YYEEEE. In DNA form, the CDR3 reads TGTGCCAGCAGCTTGGGGTCGGCTGGTGGGGCCAACGTCCTGACTTTC. Protein: CASSLGSAGGANVLTF.

The rearrangement uses TRBV28 and TRBJ2-1; D possibly corresponds to TRBD2 (6 bases). Germline V gene data show CDR1 as MDHEN and CDR2 as SYDVKM. V lost 6 bases, J lost 10 bases, and 16 bases lay in between. This CDR3 is 13 amino acids long. The CDR3, as DNA: TGTGCCAGCAGCACCAACCGGGAGAGCGAGCAGTTCTTC. Its protein product is CASSTNRESEQFF.

This clone was seen only a few times. This sequence joins TRBV18 and TRBJ2-7, with D uncertain. There are 14 residues in the CDR3. Per the germline V gene, CDR1 is KGHSH and CDR2 is LQKENI. The ends were cut back, 2 bases at V and 6 bases at J, with 14 bases in the middle. CDR3 amino acids: CASSPGQVEGEQYF. The DNA for the CDR3 is TGTGCCAGCTCACCAGGTCAGGTGGAAGGCGAGCAGTACTTC.

The chain carries TRBV28 and TRBJ1-2; no clear D gene. Germline V gives CDR1 MDHEN, CDR2 SYDVKM. The V end lost 2 bases, the J end lost 4 bases, and 5 bases lay between the germline ends. CDR3 size: 12 residues. CDR3: CASSLGSYGYTF. The CDR3 coding sequence is TGTGCCAGCAGTTTAGGCAGCTATGGCTACACCTTC.